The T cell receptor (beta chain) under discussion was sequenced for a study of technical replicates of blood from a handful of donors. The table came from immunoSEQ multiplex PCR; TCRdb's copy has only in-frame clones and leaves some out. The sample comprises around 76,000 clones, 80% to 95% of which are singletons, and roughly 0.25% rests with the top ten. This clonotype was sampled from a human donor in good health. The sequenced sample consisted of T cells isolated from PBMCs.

CDR3 amino acids: CASSSRLTSGGTSYNEQFF. The DNA of the CDR3 is TGCGCCAGCAGCTCAAGATTGACTAGCGGGGGGACGAGCTACAATGAGCAGTTCTTC. This sequence joins TRBV5-1 and TRBJ2-1; 13 nucleotides align to TRBD2. Germline V gene sequence: CDR1 SGHRS, CDR2 YFSETQ. CDR3 length: 19 amino acids. Trimming took 3 bases from V and 3 from J; bases not matched to a gene: 12.